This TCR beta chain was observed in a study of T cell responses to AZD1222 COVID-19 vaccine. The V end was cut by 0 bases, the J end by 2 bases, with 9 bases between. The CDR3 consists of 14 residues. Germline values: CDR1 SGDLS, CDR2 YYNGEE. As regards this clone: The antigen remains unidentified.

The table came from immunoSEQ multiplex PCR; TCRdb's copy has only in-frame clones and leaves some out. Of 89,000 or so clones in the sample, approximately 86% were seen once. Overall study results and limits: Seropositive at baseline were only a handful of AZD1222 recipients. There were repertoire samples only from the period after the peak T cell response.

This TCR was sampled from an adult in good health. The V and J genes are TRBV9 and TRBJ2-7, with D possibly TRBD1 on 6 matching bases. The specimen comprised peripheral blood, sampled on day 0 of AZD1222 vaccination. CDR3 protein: CASSVGAGAYEQYF. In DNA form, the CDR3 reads TGTGCCAGCAGCGTAGGTGCAGGGGCCTACGAGCAGTACTTC.